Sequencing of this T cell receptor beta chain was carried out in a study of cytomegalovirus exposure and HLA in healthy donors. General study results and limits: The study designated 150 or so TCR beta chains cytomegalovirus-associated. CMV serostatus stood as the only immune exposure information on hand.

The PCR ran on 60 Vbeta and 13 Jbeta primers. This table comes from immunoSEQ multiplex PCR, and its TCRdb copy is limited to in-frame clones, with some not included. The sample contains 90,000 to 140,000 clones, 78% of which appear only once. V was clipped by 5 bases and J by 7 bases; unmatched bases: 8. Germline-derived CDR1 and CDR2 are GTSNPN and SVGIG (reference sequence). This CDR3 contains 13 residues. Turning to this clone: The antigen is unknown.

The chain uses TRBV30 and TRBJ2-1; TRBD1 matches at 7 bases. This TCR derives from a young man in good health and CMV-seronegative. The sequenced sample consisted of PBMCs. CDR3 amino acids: CAWDPDRVNEQFF. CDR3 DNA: TGTGCCTGGGACCCCGACAGGGTTAATGAGCAGTTCTTC.